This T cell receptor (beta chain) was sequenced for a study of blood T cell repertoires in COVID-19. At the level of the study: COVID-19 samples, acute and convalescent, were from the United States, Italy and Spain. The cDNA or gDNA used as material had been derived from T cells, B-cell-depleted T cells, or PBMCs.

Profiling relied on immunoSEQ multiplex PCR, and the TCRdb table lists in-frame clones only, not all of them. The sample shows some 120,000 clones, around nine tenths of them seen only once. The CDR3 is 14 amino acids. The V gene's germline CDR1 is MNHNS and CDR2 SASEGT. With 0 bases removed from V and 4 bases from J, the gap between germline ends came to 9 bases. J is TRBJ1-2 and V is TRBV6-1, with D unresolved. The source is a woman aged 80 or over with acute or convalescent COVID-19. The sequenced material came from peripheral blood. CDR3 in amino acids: CASSEAGSSYGYTF. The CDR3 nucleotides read TGTGCCAGCAGTGAAGCGGGTTCTAGCTATGGCTACACCTTC.